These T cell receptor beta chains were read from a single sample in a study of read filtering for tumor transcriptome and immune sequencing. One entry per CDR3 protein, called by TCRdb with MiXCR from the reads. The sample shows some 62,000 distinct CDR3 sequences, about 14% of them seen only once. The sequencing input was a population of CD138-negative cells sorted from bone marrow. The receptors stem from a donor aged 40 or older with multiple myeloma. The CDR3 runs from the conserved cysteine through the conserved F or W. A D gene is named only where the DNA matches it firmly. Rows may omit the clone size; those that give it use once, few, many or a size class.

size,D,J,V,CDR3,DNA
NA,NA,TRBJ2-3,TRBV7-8,CASSLTGPSTDTQYF,TGTGCCAGCAGCTTAACGGGTCCTAGCACAGATACGCAGTATTTT
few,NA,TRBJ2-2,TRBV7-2,CASAGHLTGELFF,TGTGCCAGTGCGGGACACCTCACCGGGGAGCTGTTTTTT
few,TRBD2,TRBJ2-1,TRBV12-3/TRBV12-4,CASSLSTSGLSSYNEQFF,TGTGCCAGCAGTTTATCCACTAGCGGTTTGAGCTCCTACAATGAGCAGTTCTTC
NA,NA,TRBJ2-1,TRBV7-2,CASRPTLDNEQFF,TGTGCCAGCAGACCCACTCTGGACAATGAGCAGTTCTTC
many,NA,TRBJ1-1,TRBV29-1,CSVRDYSPNTEAFF,TGCAGCGTAAGGGATTACAGTCCTAACACTGAAGCTTTCTTT
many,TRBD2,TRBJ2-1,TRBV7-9,CASSLDGTSGNEQFF,TGTGCCAGCAGCTTAGACGGGACTAGCGGCAATGAGCAGTTCTTC
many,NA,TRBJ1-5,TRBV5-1,CASSLASGSNQPQHF,TGCGCCAGCAGCTTGGCCAGCGGATCCAATCAGCCCCAGCATTTT
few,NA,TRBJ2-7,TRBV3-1,CASTRGQLDYEQYF,TGTGCCAGCACCCGAGGACAGCTAGACTACGAGCAGTACTTC
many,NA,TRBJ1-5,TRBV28,CASSLDGQRINQPQHF,TGTGCCAGCAGTTTAGATGGACAGAGAATCAATCAGCCCCAGCATTTT
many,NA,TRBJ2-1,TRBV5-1,CASSLAVNNYPWAYSYNEQFF,TGCGCCAGCAGCTTGGCGGTCAATAATTATCCCTGGGCTTACTCCTACAATGAGCAGTTCTTC
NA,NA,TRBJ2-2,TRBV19,CASSIPRQGGTSETGELFF,TGCGCCAGTAGTATACCACGACAGGGGGGGACTAGTGAGACCGGGGAGCTGTTTTTT
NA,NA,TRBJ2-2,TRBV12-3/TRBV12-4,CASSLVKPNTGELFF,TGTGCCAGCAGTTTGGTGAAGCCGAACACCGGGGAGCTGTTTTTT
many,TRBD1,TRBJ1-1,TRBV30,CAWSAGGLNTEAFF,TGTGCCTGGAGTGCAGGGGGATTGAACACTGAAGCTTTCTTT
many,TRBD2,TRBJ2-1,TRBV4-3,CASSQELDTGTSGSLYEQFF,TGCGCCAGCAGCCAAGAATTGGACACAGGGACTAGCGGGAGTTTGTATGAGCAGTTCTTC
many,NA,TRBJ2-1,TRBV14,CASSQATSNEQFF,TGTGCCAGCAGCCAGGCGACTAGCAATGAGCAGTTCTTC
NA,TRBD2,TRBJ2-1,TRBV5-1,CASSLGPLAITYNEQFF,TGCGCCAGCAGCTTGGGACCACTAGCGATAACGTACAATGAGCAGTTCTTC
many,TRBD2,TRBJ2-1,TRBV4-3,CASSQLAGRRHNEQFF,TGCGCCAGCAGCCAACTAGCGGGGAGGAGACACAATGAGCAGTTCTTC
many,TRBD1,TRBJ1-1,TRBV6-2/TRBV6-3,CASSYSGTGAAFF,TGTGCCAGCAGTTACTCGGGGACAGGGGCCGCTTTCTTT
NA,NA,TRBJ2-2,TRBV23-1,CASSQEVLQRGNTGELFF,TGCGCCAGCAGTCAAGAAGTACTTCAACGGGGGAACACCGGGGAGCTGTTTTTT
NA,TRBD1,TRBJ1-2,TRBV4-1,CASSASTGPEGYTF,TGCGCCAGCAGCGCCTCGACAGGGCCGGAGGGCTACACCTTC
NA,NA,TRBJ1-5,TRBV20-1,CSARDWVGAGQPQHF,TGCAGTGCTAGAGATTGGGTAGGGGCAGGGCAGCCCCAGCATTTT
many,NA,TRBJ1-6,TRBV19,CASKERANNSPLHF,TGTGCCAGTAAGGAGAGGGCGAATAATTCACCCCTCCACTTT
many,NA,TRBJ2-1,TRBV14,CASSQDSRVGQFF,TGTGCCAGCAGCCAAGATAGCAGGGTTGGTCAGTTCTTC
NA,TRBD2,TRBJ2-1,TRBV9,CASSSSGTSGSVGQFF,TGTGCCAGCAGTTCATCGGGGACTAGCGGGAGCGTCGGGCAGTTCTTC
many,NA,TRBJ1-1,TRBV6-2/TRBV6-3,CASSYGWTEAFF,TGTGCCAGCAGTTACGGCTGGACTGAAGCTTTCTTT
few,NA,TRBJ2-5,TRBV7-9,CASSLETQYF,TGTGCCAGCAGCTTAGAAACCCAGTACTTC
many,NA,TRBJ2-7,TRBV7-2,CASSLENPYEQYF,TGTGCCAGCAGCTTAGAAAACCCTTACGAGCAGTACTTC
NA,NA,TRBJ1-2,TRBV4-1,CASSPQEGGNYGYTF,TGCGCCAGCAGCCCCCAGGAGGGGGGGAACTATGGCTACACCTTC
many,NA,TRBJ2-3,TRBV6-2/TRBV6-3,CASSFWDPRTDTQYF,TGTGCCAGCAGTTTCTGGGACCCCCGCACAGATACGCAGTATTTT
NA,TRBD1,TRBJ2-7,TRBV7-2,CASSLGGGQGALRYF,TGTGCCAGCAGCTTAGGAGGGGGGCAGGGGGCCCTACGGTACTTC
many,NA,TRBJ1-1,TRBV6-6,CASSAGGNTEAFF,TGTGCCAGCAGTGCGGGGGGGAACACTGAAGCTTTCTTT
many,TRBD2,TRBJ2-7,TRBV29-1,CSVSRGMGYEQYF,TGCAGCGTTTCGCGGGGGATGGGCTACGAGCAGTACTTC
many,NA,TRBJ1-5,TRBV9,CASSLGSSDQPQHF,TGTGCCAGCAGCTTGGGCAGTTCAGATCAGCCCCAGCATTTT
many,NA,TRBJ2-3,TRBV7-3,CASSIDRDSRQYF,TGTGCCAGCAGCATAGACCGGGACTCGAGGCAGTATTTT
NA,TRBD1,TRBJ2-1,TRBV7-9,CASSPDMGTENEQFF,TGTGCCAGCAGTCCCGATATGGGGACAGAGAATGAGCAGTTCTTC
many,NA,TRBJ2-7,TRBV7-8,CASSPQLGRRSYEQYF,TGTGCCAGCAGCCCCCAATTAGGGAGACGCTCCTACGAGCAGTACTTC
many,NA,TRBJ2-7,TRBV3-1,CASSRDSRGEQYF,TGTGCCAGCAGCCGGGACTCAAGAGGGGAGCAGTACTTC
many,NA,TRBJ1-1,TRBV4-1,CASSQDGEGAFF,TGCGCCAGCAGCCAAGATGGCGAAGGAGCTTTCTTT
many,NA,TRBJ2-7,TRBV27,CATYTPGQSPEQYF,TGTGCCACTTATACCCCCGGACAGTCGCCCGAGCAGTACTTC
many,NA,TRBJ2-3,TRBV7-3,CASSLMLGGSADTQYF,TGTGCCAGCAGCTTAATGTTGGGGGGAAGTGCAGATACGCAGTATTTT
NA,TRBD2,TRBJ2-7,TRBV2,CASSEAGLALEQYF,TGTGCCAGCAGTGAAGCGGGACTAGCGCTCGAGCAGTACTTC
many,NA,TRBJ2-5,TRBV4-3,CASSQDSSGGETQYF,TGCGCCAGCAGCCAAGATAGCTCAGGGGGGGAGACCCAGTACTTC
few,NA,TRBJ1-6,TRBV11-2,CASSDFGNSPLHF,TGTGCCAGCAGCGATTTCGGGAATTCACCCCTCCACTTT
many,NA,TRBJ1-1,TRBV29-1,CSVRAANTEAFF,TGCAGCGTTAGGGCCGCGAACACTGAAGCTTTCTTT
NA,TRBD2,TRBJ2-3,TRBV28,CASSMSGLAGDTDTQYF,TGTGCCAGCAGTATGTCGGGACTAGCGGGAGACACAGATACGCAGTATTTT
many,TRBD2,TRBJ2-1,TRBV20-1,CSAYLAAAYNEQFF,TGCAGTGCTTATCTAGCGGCCGCGTACAATGAGCAGTTCTTC